The following is a TCR beta chain sequence with its context. No antigen is known for it. Base qualities are missing; no much larger clone stands one base away. Genomic DNA was isolated from the sorted cells so that the TCRbeta CDR3 region could be sequenced. TCRbeta CDR3 regions were sequenced using the immunoSEQ Assay. TCRdb took this table from immuneACCESS and kept in-frame rearrangements with V and J called. Such tables lack part of the clones; where checked against another copy, unresolved V genes explain under half of the gap, and the rest is unexplained. The sample table holds tens of thousands of clones, of which approximately 90% were seen once. The ten largest clones add up to about 1.5% of the sample. Patients with autoimmune disease history or receiving systemic immunosuppression were excluded from the trial. Peripheral blood for TCR sequencing was collected from all dose cohorts at baseline, on cycle 4 day 1, and on cycle 7 day 1. Samples were obtained from an open-label, multicenter, first-in-human phase I dose-escalation trial of ivuxolimab. The trial enrolled adults with locally advanced or metastatic head and neck squamous cell, hepatocellular, melanoma or renal cell carcinoma. Before TCR sequencing, CD4+ T cells and CD8+ T cells from peripheral blood were sorted into separate populations.

This record comes from a study of OX40 agonist ivuxolimab in advanced cancers. The study in broad terms: Ivuxolimab was a fully human IgG2 agonistic monoclonal antibody targeting the costimulatory receptor OX40 (CD134). Intravenous ivuxolimab was administered to patients every 2 weeks at six dose levels: 0.01, 0.1, 0.3, 1.5, 3 and 10 mg/kg. Of the 50 to 55 patients in dose escalation, 19 had hepatocellular carcinoma, some 15 had melanoma, 9 had renal cell carcinoma and 9 had head and neck cancer. A male proportion of roughly 85% and a mean age of approximately 62 years, ranging from roughly 23 to 80, were recorded for the dose-escalation cohort. Prior anti-PD-1, anti-PD-L1 or anti-CTLA-4 therapy was permitted, and checkpoint inhibitors had been received by roughly 42% of dose-escalation patients. Partial responses were achieved by three dose-escalation patients, of whom one had hepatocellular carcinoma and two had cutaneous melanoma. Peripheral TCRbeta sequencing aimed to test whether ivuxolimab altered TCR sequence diversity and caused clonal T-cell expansion. The paper reports the monotherapy dose-escalation portion (N ≈ 52 patients) of the phase I ivuxolimab trial.

Results and caveats for the whole study, not just this receptor: The antigen specificity of the clonally expanded peripheral T cells was not determined. At doses of 0.1 to 3.0 mg/kg, clonal expansion of both CD4+ and CD8+ blood T cells was observed from baseline to week 6. Low levels of normalized T-cell clonal expansion were also seen in some patients who did not respond. Partial responders in the 0.1-3.0 mg/kg groups had among the lowest normalized peripheral clonal expansion, especially among CD8+ T cells. After ivuxolimab, expanded clones were on average more numerous among CD8+ T cells than among CD4+ T cells.

As encoded in the germline V gene (reference sequence), CDR1 is SGHAT while CDR2 is FQDESV. After removal of 4 bases from V and 7 bases from J, the junction retains 15 bases not matched to a gene. From its cysteine to its phenylalanine, the CDR3 spans 16 amino acids. Of all the DNA, just the CDR3 is kept, 48 bases in frame from base 1. The rearranged chain carries TRBV11-1 and TRBJ1-2; the central 7 bases match TRBD1. The TCR originated in an adult with an advanced solid tumor such as melanoma, head and neck, liver or kidney cancer. Source: CD4+ or CD8+ T cells sorted from blood, taken in a trial of the OX40 agonist ivuxolimab. This receptor carries the CDR3 CASSSTGSQGHGGYTF. The DNA sequence follows: TGTGCCAGCAGCTCGACAGGGTCCCAGGGCCATGGTGGCTACACCTTC.